This T cell receptor beta chain derives from a study of cytomegalovirus exposure and HLA in healthy donors. The sample holds a few counts of this clone. Its antigen is unidentified. The PCR employed 60 Vbeta primers together with 13 Jbeta primers. Sequencing used immunoSEQ multiplex PCR; TCRdb keeps in-frame clones, though not all of them. The sample includes approximately 140,000 clones, almost 85% seen only once; the top ten take about 3.2%. Study-level results: Some segments of the V type, notably TRBV6-2 and TRBV6-3, were excluded as indistinguishable. With DRB1 most and HLA-C fewest, TCR association rates differed between HLA loci in a later analysis. Trimming of TCR beta V- and J-genes showed a link, identified in a later analysis, to a missense DCLRE1C variant. Both high specificity and high sensitivity reportedly marked the classifier's diagnosis of cytomegalovirus status.

Trimming took 4 bases from V and 3 from J; bases not matched to a gene: 11. Germline-derived CDR1 and CDR2 are SQVTM and ANQGSEA. The CDR3 contains 16 residues. The J gene is TRBJ2-7, the V gene TRBV29-1; 11 positions agree with TRBD2. The sequence derives from a man between 18 and 35 years old in good health and CMV-seropositive. The sample was PBMCs. Written as DNA, the CDR3 is TGCAGCGTTGCTCCGATCGGGACTAGCGGTTACTACGAGCAGTACTTC. Amino acid sequence: CSVAPIGTSGYYEQYF.